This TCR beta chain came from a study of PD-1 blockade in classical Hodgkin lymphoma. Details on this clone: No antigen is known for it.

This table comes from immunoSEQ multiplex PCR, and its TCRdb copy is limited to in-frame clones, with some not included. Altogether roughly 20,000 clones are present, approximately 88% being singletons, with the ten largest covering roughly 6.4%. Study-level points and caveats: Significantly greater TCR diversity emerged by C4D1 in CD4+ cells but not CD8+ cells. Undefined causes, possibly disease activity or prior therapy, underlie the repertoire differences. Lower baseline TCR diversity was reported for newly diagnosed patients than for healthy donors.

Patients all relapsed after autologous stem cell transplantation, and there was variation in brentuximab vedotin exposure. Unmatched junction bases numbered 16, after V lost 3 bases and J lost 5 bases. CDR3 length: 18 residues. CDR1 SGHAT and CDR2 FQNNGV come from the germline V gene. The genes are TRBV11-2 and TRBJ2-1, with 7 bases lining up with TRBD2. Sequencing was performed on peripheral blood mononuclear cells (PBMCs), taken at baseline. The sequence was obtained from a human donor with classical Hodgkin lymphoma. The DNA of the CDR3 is TGTGCCAGCAGCTTGTTTCTAGCGGAGACGACTCCACACAATGAGCAGTTCTTC. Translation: CASSLFLAETTPHNEQFF.